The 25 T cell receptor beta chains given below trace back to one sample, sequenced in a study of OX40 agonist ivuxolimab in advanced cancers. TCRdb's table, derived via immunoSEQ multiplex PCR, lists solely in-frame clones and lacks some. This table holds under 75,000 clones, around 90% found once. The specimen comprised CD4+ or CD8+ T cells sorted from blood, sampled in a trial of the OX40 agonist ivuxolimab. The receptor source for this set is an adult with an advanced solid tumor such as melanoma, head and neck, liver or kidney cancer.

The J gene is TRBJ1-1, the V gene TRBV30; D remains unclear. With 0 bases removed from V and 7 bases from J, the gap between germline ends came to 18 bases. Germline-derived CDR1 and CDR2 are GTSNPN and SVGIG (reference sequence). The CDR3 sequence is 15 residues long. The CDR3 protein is CAWSVLSGPLSEAFF. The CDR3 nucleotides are TGTGCCTGGAGTGTACTATCCGGGCCTCTCAGTGAAGCTTTCTTT.

In DNA form, the CDR3 reads TGCGCCAGCAGCCAATCCGGGCCCACCGGGGATACGCAGTATTTT. Translating gives CASSQSGPTGDTQYF. The gene calls are TRBV4-1 and TRBJ2-3; D call uncertain. V lost 2 bases and J 6 bases, leaving 15 bases between the germline ends. Germline V CDR1 and CDR2: MGHRA, YSYEKL. The CDR3 is 15 residues long.

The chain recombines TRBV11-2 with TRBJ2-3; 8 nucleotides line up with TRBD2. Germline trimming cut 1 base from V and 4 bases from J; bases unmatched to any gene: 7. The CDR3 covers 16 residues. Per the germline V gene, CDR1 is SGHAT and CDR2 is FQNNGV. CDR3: CASSLVRGLVADTQYF. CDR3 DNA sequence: TGTGCCAGCAGCTTAGTTCGGGGACTAGTGGCAGATACGCAGTATTTT.

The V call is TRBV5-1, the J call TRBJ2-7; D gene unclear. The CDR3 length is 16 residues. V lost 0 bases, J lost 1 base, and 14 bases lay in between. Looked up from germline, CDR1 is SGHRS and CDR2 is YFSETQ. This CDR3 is CASSLAFGQRSYEQYF. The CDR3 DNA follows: TGCGCCAGCAGCTTGGCCTTCGGGCAGAGATCCTACGAGCAGTACTTC.

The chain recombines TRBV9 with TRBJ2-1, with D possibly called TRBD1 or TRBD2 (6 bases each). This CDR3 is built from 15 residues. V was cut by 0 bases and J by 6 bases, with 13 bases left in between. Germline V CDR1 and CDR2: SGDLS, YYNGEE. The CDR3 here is CASSVGGALFNEQFF. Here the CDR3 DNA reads TGTGCCAGCAGCGTAGGGGGGGCCCTATTCAATGAGCAGTTCTTC.

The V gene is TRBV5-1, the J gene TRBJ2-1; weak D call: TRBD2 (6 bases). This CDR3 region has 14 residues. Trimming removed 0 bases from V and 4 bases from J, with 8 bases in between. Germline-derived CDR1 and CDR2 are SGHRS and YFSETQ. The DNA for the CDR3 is TGCGCCAGCAGCTTGGGGGCGGGGTACAATGAGCAGTTCTTC. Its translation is CASSLGAGYNEQFF.

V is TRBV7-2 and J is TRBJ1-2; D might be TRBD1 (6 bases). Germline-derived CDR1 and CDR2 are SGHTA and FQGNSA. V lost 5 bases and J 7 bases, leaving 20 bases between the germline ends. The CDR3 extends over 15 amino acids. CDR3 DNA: TGTGCCAGCAGCCTTCCGGGGGGGGCTCTCTTTGGCTACACCTTC. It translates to CASSLPGGALFGYTF.

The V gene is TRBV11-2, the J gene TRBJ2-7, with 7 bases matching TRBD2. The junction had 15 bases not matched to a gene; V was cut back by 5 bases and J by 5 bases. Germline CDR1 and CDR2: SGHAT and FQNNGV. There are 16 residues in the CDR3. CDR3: CASSQGHLAGDHEQYF. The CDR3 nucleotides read TGTGCCAGCAGCCAAGGGCATCTTGCGGGAGACCACGAGCAGTACTTC.

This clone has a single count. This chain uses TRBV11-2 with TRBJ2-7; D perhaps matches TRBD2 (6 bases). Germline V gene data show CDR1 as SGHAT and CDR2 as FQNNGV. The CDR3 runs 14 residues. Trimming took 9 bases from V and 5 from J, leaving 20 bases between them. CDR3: CASRYTGELDEQYF. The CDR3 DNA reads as TGTGCCAGTCGTTACACGGGGGAACTCGACGAGCAGTACTTC.

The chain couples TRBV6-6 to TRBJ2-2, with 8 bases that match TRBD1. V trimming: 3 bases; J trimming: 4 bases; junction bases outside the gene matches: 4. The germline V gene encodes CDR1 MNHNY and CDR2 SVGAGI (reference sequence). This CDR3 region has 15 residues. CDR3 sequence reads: CASSYGTGGTGELFF. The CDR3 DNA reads TGTGCCAGCAGTTATGGGACAGGAGGCACCGGGGAGCTGTTTTTT.

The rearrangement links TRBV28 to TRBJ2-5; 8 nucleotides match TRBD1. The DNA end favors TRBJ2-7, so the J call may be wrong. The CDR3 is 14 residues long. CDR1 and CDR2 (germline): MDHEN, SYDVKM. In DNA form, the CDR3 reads TGTGCCAGCGAGTCTGGGACAGGCACCTACGAGCAGTACTTC. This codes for CASESGTGTYEQYF.

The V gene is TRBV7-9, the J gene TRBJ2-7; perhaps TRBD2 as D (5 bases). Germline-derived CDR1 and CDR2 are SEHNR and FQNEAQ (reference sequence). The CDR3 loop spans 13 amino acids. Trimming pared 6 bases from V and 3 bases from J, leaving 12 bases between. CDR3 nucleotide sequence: TGTGCCAGCAGTAGGCCAGCGGACTACGAGCAGTACTTC. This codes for CASSRPADYEQYF.

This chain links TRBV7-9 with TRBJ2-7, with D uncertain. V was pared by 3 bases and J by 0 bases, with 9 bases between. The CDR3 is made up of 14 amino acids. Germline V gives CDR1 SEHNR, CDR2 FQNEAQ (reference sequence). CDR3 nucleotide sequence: TGTGCCAGCAGCTTGACGGAAAGCTCCTACGAGCAGTACTTC. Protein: CASSLTESSYEQYF.

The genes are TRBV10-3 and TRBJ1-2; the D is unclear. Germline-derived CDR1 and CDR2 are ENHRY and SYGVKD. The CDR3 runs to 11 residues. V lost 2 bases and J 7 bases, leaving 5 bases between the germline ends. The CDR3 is CAISETFGYTF. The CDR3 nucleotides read TGTGCCATCAGTGAGACATTTGGCTACACCTTC.

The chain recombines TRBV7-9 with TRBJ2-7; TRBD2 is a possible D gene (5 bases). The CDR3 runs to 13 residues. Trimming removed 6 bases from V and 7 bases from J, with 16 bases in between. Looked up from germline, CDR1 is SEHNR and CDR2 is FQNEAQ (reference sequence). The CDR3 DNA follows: TGTGCCAGCAGTGCGACGACGGACTGGGAGCAGTACTTC. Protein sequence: CASSATTDWEQYF.

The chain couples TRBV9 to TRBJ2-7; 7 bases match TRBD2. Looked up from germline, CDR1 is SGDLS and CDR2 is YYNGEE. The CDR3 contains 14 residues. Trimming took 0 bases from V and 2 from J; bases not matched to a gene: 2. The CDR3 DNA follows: TGTGCCAGCAGCGTAGGGGGGGGAACCTACGAGCAGTACTTC. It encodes CASSVGGGTYEQYF.

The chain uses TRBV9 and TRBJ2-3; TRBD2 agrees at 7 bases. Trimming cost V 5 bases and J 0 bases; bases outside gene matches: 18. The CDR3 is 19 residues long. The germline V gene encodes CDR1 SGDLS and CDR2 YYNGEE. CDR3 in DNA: TGTGCCAGCAGTGACTTTCTAGCGGAGGAAGATACTAGCACAGATACGCAGTATTTT. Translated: CASSDFLAEEDTSTDTQYF. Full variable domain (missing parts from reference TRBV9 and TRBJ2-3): DSGVTQTPKHLITATGQRVTLRCSPRSGDLSVYWYQQSLDQGLQFLIQYYNGEERAKGNILERFSAQQFPDLHSELNLSSLELGDSALYFCASSDFLAEEDTSTDTQYFGPGTRLTVL.

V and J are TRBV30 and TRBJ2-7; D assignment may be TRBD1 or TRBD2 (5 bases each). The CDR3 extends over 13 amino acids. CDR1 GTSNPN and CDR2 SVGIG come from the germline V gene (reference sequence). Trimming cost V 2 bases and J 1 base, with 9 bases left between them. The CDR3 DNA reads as TGTGCCTGGAGTTGGGGGAGATCCTACGAGCAGTACTTC. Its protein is CAWSWGRSYEQYF.

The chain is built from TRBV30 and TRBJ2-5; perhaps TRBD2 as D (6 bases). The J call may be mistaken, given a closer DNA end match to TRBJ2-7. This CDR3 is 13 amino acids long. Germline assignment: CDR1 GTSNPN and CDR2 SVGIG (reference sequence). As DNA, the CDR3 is TGTGCCTGGAGTGTTGGGAGGTCGTACGAGCAGTACTTC. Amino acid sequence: CAWSVGRSYEQYF.

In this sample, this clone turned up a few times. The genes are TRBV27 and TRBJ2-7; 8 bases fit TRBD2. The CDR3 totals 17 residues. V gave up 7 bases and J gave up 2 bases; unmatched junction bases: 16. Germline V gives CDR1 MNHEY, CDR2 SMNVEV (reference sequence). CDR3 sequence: CASIALAEPNGAYEQYF. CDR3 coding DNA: TGTGCCAGCATCGCACTAGCGGAACCCAATGGGGCCTACGAGCAGTACTTC.

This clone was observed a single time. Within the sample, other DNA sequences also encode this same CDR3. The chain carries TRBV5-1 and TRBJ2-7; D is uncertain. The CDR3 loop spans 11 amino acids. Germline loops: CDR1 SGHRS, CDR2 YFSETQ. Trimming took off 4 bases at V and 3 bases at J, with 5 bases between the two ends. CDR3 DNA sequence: TGCGCCAGCAGCCCCAGCTACGAGCAGTACTTC. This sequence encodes CASSPSYEQYF.

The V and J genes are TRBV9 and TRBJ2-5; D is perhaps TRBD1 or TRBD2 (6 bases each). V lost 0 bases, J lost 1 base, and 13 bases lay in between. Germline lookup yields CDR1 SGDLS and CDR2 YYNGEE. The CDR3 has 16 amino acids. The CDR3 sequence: CASSVERGAGQETQYF. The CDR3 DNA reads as TGTGCCAGCAGCGTAGAAAGGGGGGCAGGCCAAGAGACCCAGTACTTC.

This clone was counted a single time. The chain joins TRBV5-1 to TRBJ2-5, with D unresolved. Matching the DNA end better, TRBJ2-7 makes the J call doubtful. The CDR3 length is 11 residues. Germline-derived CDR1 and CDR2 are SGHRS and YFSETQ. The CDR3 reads CASSPSYEQYF. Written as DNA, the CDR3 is TGCGCCAGCAGCCCCTCCTACGAGCAGTACTTC.

CDR3 residues: CSVSTSGSLSTGELFF. CDR3 DNA sequence: TGCAGCGTTTCGACTAGCGGGAGTTTAAGCACCGGGGAGCTGTTTTTT. V usage is TRBV29-1 and J usage is TRBJ2-2, with TRBD2 identical over 12 bases. Germline CDR1 SQVTM, CDR2 ANQGSEA. The J segment lost 4 bases and the V segment lost 5 bases, leaving 8 bases of the junction unmatched. CDR3 length: 16 amino acids.

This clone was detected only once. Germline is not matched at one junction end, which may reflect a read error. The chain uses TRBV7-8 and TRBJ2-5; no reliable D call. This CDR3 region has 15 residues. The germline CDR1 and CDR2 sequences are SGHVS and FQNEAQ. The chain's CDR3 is CASSLEGNYEETQYF. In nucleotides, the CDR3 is TGTGCCAGCAGCTTAGAGGGAAACTACGAAGAAACCCAGTACTTC.